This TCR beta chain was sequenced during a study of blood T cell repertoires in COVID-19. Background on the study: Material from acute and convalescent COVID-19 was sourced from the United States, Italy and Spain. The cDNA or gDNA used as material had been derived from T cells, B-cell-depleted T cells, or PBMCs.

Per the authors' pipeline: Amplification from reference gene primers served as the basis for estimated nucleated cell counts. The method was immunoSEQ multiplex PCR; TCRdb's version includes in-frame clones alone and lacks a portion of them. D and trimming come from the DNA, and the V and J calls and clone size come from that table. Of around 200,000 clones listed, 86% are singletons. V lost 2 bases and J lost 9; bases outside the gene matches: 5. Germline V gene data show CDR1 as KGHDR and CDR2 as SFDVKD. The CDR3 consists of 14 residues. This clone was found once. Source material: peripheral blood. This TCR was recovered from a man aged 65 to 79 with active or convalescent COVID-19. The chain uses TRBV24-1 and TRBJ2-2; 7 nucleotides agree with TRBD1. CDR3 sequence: CATSDYRGSRELFF. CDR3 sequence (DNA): TGTGCCACCAGTGATTACAGGGGTTCCCGGGAGCTGTTTTTT.